A selection of T cell receptor beta chains follows, all from one sample in a study of glioma-infiltrating T cells after dendritic cell vaccination. Clones were sequenced by immunoSEQ multiplex PCR, and TCRdb holds only the in-frame ones, with some missing. The sample lists approximately 93,000 clones; around 84% were seen once. This sample comprised blood, obtained after dendritic cell vaccination. Every receptor here comes from a human donor with glioblastoma. CDR3s include the opening cysteine and the closing phenylalanine or tryptophan. The order of the fields is clone size, D gene, J gene, V gene, CDR3 protein, CDR3 DNA. The D gene is left open where the match is weak. Some rows mark clone size as missing; the rest say once, few, many or name a class of expanded clone.

- | TRBD1 | TRBJ2-7 | TRBV7-8 | CASSSNRGSYEQYF | TGTGCCAGCAGCTCGAACAGGGGGTCCTACGAGCAGTACTTC
- | TRBD1 | TRBJ1-5 | TRBV7-2 | CASSLRQGDQPQHF | TGTGCCAGCAGCTTAAGACAGGGCGATCAGCCCCAGCATTTT
- | - | TRBJ2-5 | TRBV28 | CASSFARRNQETQYF | TGTGCCAGCAGTTTTGCCCGCAGGAACCAAGAGACCCAGTACTTC
- | - | TRBJ1-2 | TRBV4-1 | CASSQARGGYTF | TGCGCCAGCAGCCAAGCCCGGGGAGGCTACACCTTC
once | TRBD2 | TRBJ2-6 | TRBV27 | CASRYAGGAGGANVLTF | TGTGCCAGCCGCTACGCGGGGGGCGCTGGTGGGGCCAACGTCCTGACTTTC
- | TRBD1 | TRBJ2-6 | TRBV7-9 | CASSLVTGVRANVLTF | TGTGCCAGCAGCTTAGTGACAGGGGTAAGGGCCAACGTCCTGACTTTC
many | - | TRBJ1-4 | TRBV18 | CASSLSSLNEKLFF | TGTGCCAGCTCACTATCAAGCCTTAATGAAAAACTGTTTTTT
- | - | TRBJ1-2 | TRBV2 | CASLRESIYGYTF | TGTGCCAGCTTACGGGAGAGTATCTATGGCTACACCTTC
- | - | TRBJ1-5 | TRBV5-1 | CASSLTVGNQPQHF | TGCGCCAGCAGCTTAACAGTTGGCAATCAGCCCCAGCATTTT
- | TRBD2 | TRBJ2-3 | TRBV5-1 | CASSLAGNAGGSTDTQYF | TGCGCCAGCAGCTTGGCCGGAAATGCGGGAGGGAGCACAGATACGCAGTATTTT